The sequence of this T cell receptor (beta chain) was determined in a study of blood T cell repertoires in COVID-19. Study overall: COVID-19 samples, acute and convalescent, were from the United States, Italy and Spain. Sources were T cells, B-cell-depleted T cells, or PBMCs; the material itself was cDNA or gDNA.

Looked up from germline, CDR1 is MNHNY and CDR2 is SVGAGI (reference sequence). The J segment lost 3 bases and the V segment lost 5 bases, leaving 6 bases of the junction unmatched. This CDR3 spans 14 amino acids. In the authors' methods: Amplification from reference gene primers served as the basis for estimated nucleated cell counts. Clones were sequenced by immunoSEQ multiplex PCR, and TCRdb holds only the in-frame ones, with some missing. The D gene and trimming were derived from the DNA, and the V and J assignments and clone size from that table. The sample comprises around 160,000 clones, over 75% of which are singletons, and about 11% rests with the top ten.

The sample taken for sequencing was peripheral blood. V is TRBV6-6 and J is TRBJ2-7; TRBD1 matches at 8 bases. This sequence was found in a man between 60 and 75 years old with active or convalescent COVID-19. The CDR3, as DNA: TGTGCCAGCAGTACCCAGGGGGCGGGCTACGAGCAGTACTTC. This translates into CASSTQGAGYEQYF.